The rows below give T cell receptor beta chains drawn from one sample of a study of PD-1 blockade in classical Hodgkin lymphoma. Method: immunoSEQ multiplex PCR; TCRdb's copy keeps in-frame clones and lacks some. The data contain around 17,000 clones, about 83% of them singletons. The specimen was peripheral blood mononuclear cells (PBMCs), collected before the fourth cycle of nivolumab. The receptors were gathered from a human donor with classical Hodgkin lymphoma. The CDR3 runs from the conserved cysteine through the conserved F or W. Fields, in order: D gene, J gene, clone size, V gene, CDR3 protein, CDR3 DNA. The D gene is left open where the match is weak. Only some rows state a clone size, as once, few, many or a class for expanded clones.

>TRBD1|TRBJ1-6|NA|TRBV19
CASSPTGFNSPLHF
TGTGCCAGTAGTCCGACAGGGTTTAATTCACCCCTCCACTTT
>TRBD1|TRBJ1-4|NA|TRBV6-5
CASRRTGGDEKLFF
TGTGCCAGCAGGAGGACAGGGGGCGATGAAAAACTGTTTTTT
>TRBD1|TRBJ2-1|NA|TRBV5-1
CASSLGGQGYNEQFF
TGCGCCAGCAGCTTGGGGGGACAGGGTTACAATGAGCAGTTCTTC
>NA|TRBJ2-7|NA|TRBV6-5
CASSNGYEQYF
TGTGCCAGCTCTAACGGTTACGAGCAGTACTTC
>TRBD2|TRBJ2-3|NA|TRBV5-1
CASSAKSGGGTDTQYF
TGCGCCAGCAGCGCGAAAAGCGGGGGGGGCACAGATACGCAGTATTTT
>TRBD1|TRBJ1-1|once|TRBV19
CASSQGAGAEAFF
TGTGCCAGTTCTCAGGGGGCGGGGGCTGAAGCTTTCTTT
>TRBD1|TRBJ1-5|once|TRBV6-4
CASSPTGGQPQHF
TGTGCCAGCAGTCCCACAGGGGGTCAGCCCCAGCATTTT
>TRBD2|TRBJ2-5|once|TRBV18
CASSPIAGTSGEKTQYF
TGTGCCAGCTCACCGATCGCCGGGACTAGCGGGGAGAAGACCCAGTACTTC
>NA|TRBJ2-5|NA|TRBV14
CASSCESQETQYF
TGTGCCAGCAGCTGCGAATCTCAAGAGACCCAGTACTTC
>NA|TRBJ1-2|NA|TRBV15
CATSTRDDRPYGYTF
TGTGCCACCAGCACGCGGGACGACCGCCCCTATGGCTACACCTTC
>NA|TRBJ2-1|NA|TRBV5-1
CASKLAPVNEQFF
TGCGCCAGCAAGCTTGCCCCGGTCAATGAGCAGTTCTTC
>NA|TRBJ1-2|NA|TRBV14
CASSQDKRGYTF
TGTGCCAGCAGCCAAGATAAGCGGGGCTACACCTTC
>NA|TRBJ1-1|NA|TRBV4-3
CASSQDAATFTEAFF
TGCGCCAGCAGCCAAGATGCTGCGACATTTACTGAAGCTTTCTTT
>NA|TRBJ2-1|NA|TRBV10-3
CASGSQGEINEQFF
TGTGCCTCCGGGTCACAGGGTGAGATTAATGAGCAGTTCTTC
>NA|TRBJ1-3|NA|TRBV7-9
CASRGSGGGGNTIYF
TGTGCCAGCAGGGGCTCCGGTGGGGGAGGAAACACCATATATTTT
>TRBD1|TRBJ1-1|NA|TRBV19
CASSIPPVNRGRTEAFF
TGTGCCAGTAGTATACCCCCCGTCAACAGGGGGCGTACTGAAGCTTTCTTT
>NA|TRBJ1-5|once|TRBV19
CASSIVGVGQLNQPQHF
TGTGCCAGTAGTATAGTCGGGGTTGGCCAGCTCAATCAGCCCCAGCATTTT
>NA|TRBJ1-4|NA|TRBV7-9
CASSLESGYREKLFF
TGTGCCAGCAGCTTAGAATCTGGGTATCGAGAAAAACTGTTTTTT
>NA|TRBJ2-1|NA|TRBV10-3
CAISEGTSSSSYNEQFF
TGTGCCATCAGTGAGGGGACTTCCTCGAGCTCCTACAATGAGCAGTTCTTC
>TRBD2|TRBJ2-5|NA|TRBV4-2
CASSLNPSGGRETQYF
TGTGCCAGCAGCCTCAACCCAAGCGGGGGGAGGGAGACCCAGTACTTC
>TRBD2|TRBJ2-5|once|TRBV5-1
CASSPGLAGGETQYF
TGCGCCAGCAGCCCGGGACTAGCGGGGGGAGAGACCCAGTACTTC
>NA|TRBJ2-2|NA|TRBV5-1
CASSLVGGLGTGELFF
TGCGCCAGCAGCTTGGTGGGGGGCCTAGGCACCGGGGAGCTGTTTTTT
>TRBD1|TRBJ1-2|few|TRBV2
CASSATGVGYTF
TGTGCCAGCAGTGCGACAGGGGTGGGCTACACCTTC
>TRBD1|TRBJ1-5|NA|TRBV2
CASSERTGSQPQHF
TGTGCCAGCAGCGAAAGGACAGGGTCCCAGCCCCAGCATTTT
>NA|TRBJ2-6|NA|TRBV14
CASSHRLTGANVLTF
TGTGCCAGCAGCCACCGACTGACTGGGGCCAACGTCCTGACTTTC
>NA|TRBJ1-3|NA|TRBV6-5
CASSKGQRNTIYF
TGTGCCAGCAGCAAAGGACAGAGAAACACCATATATTTT
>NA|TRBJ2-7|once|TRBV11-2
CASSLGSGSYEQYF
TGTGCCAGCAGCTTAGGTTCAGGGTCCTACGAGCAGTACTTC
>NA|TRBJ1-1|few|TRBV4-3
CASSPAEGAGTEAFF
TGCGCCAGCAGCCCGGCAGAAGGGGCAGGGACTGAAGCTTTCTTT
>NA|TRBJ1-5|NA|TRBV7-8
CASSFGPINQPQHF
TGTGCCAGCAGCTTTGGTCCTATAAATCAGCCCCAGCATTTT
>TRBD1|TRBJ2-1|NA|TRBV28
CASSQDRGAYNEQFF
TGTGCCAGCAGCCAGGACAGGGGTGCCTACAATGAGCAGTTCTTC
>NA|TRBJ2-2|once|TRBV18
CASSPGLDTGELFF
TGTGCCAGCTCACCGGGACTCGACACCGGGGAGCTGTTTTTT
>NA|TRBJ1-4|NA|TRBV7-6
CASSSLDGNEKLFF
TGTGCCAGCAGCTCTCTCGACGGGAATGAAAAACTGTTTTTT
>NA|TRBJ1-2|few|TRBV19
CASSIGGDYGYTF
TGTGCCAGTAGTATAGGGGGAGACTATGGCTACACCTTC
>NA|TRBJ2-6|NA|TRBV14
CASRGAGANVLTF
TGTGCCAGCAGAGGAGCTGGGGCCAACGTCCTGACTTTC
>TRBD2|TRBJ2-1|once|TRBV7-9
CASSPAGTSSYNEQFF
TGTGCCAGCAGCCCTGCCGGGACTAGCTCCTACAATGAGCAGTTCTTC
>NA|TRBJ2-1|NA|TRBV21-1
CASSKSGEQFF
TGTGCCAGCAGCAAATCGGGGGAGCAGTTCTTC
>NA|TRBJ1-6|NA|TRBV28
CASSRLFYNSPLHF
TGTGCCAGCAGTCGCTTATTCTATAATTCACCCCTCCACTTT
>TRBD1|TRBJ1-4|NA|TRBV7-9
CASSLGQGNEKLFF
TGTGCCAGCAGCTTAGGACAGGGAAATGAAAAACTGTTTTTT
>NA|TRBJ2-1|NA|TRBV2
CASSGGGHEQFF
TGTGCCAGCAGTGGGGGGGGCCATGAGCAGTTCTTC
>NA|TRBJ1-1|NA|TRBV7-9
CASSSTGNTEAFF
TGTGCCAGCAGCTCGACAGGGAACACTGAAGCTTTCTTT
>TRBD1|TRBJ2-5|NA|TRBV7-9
CASSLGTGDRETQYF
TGTGCCAGCAGCTTAGGAACAGGGGACCGAGAGACCCAGTACTTC
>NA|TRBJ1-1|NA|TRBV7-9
CASSLEGVTEAFF
TGTGCCAGCAGCTTAGAAGGGGTGACTGAAGCTTTCTTT
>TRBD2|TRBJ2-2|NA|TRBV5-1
CASSLAGEGTGELFF
TGCGCCAGCAGCTTGGCTGGGGAGGGCACCGGGGAGCTGTTTTTT
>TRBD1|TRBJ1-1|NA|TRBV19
CASSADRGFAEAFF
TGTGCCAGTAGTGCGGACAGGGGGTTCGCTGAAGCTTTCTTT
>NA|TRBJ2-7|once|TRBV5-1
CASSLNTGEVYEQYF
TGCGCCAGCAGCCTCAATACGGGGGAGGTCTACGAGCAGTACTTC
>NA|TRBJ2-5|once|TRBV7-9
CASSLVGGQETQYF
TGTGCCAGCAGCTTAGTTGGGGGGCAAGAGACCCAGTACTTC